The 19 T cell receptor beta chains given below trace back to one sample, sequenced in a study of molecular identifiers for immune sequencing clone quantification. TCRdb re-called the PCR reads with MiXCR, one entry per CDR3 protein. The table shows about 70,000 distinct CDR3 sequences, with roughly 18% occurring only once. The sequenced sample was naive CD8+ T cells from blood, with Jurkat cell RNA spiked in. Indicated subset: FACS-sorted CD8+CD4-CCR7+CD45RA+ naive T cells. Receptors originate from a human donor in good health. Some libraries in this study had Jurkat cell RNA spiked in.

This clonotype was recorded many times. The chain carries TRBV4-1 and TRBJ2-4, with TRBD1 matching 8 bases. The V and J ends lost 2 bases and 8 bases, in that order; junction bases with no gene match: 8. CDR3 length equals 15 residues. Germline CDR1 MGHRA, CDR2 YSYEKL. CDR3 sequence (DNA): TGCGCCAGCAGCCAAACGGACAGGGTATGGTACATTCAGTACTTC. It yields the protein CASSQTDRVWYIQYF.

This clonotype has a handful of counts. The CDR3 ends on some other residue instead of the conserved phenylalanine or tryptophan, so this is likely a read error. The chain is built from TRBV30 and TRBJ1-2; 7 bases match TRBD1. With V trimmed by 4 bases and J by 2 bases, 4 bases remained unmatched. The CDR3 spans 13 residues. From germline, CDR1 is GTSNPN and CDR2 SVGIG (reference sequence). CDR3 region: CAWNTGENYGYTL. The CDR3 nucleotides read TGTGCCTGGAATACAGGGGAAAACTATGGCTACACCCTC.

This clonotype was seen many times. The V call is TRBV7-9, the J call TRBJ2-5; TRBD2 matches 10 bases. The CDR3 totals 13 residues. With 11 bases clipped from V and 4 bases from J, the junction kept 7 bases outside the gene matches. Germline V CDR1 and CDR2: SEHNR, FQNEAQ (reference sequence). The CDR3 protein is CALKLAGGETQYF. The CDR3 region has the DNA TGTGCCCTTAAATTAGCGGGAGGAGAGACCCAGTACTTC.

The chain recombines TRBV7-7 with TRBJ2-1; the match to TRBD2 covers 10 bases. The V gene end was trimmed by 6 bases and the J gene end by 3 bases; junction bases not matched to a gene: 8. The CDR3 is 16 residues long. Germline V gene lookup returns CDR1 SSHAT and CDR2 FNYEAQ (reference sequence). The CDR3 region is CASRLRLAGDYNEQFF. The CDR3 DNA sequence: TGTGCCAGCAGATTACGCCTAGCGGGGGACTACAATGAGCAGTTCTTC.

The table lists this clonotype with many counts. The DNA of the CDR3 is TGTGCCAGCAGCTTAGCCCCCGGGACAGGGCAGGAGACCCAGTACTTC. It specifies CASSLAPGTGQETQYF. The chain employs TRBV13 and TRBJ2-5; 9 bases map to TRBD1. Germline CDR1 is PRHDT and CDR2 is FYEKMQ (reference sequence). The CDR3 length is 16 residues. Trimming took 1 base from V and 5 from J; bases not matched to a gene: 8. Full variable domain (remainder filled in from reference TRBV13 and TRBJ2-5): AAGVIQSPRHLIKEKRETATLKCYPIPRHDTVYWYQQGPGQDPQFLISFYEKMQSDKGSIPDRFSAQQFSDYHSELNMSSLELGDSALYFCASSLAPGTGQETQYFGPGTRLLVL.

This clonotype has a handful of counts. CDR3 sequence (DNA): TGTGCCACCAGCAGAGTGGGACACACTGAAGCTTTCTTT. Amino acid sequence: CATSRVGHTEAFF. The chain is built from TRBV15 and TRBJ1-1; D may be TRBD1 (5 bases). Trimming pared 1 base from V and 3 bases from J, leaving 6 bases between. This CDR3 has 13 amino acids. The germline V gene has CDR1 LNHNV and CDR2 YYDKDF (reference sequence).

This chain connects TRBV7-9 to TRBJ2-1; 13 nucleotides align to TRBD2. Per the germline V gene, CDR1 is SEHNR and CDR2 is FQNEAQ (reference sequence). The CDR3 runs to 16 residues. V lost 3 bases and J lost 3; bases outside the gene matches: 2. The CDR3 nucleotides are TGTGCCAGCAGCTTTGGACTAGCGGGAGACTACAATGAGCAGTTCTTC. This sequence encodes CASSFGLAGDYNEQFF.

The sample holds a few counts of this clonotype. The V and J genes are TRBV20-1 and TRBJ2-6; D is unclear. Trimming cost V 5 bases and J 0 bases, with 8 bases left between them. The CDR3 consists of 14 residues. Germline lookup yields CDR1 DFQATT and CDR2 SNEGSKA (reference sequence). The CDR3 region is CSAPSSSGANVLTF. The CDR3 bases are TGCAGTGCTCCATCGAGCTCTGGGGCCAACGTCCTGACTTTC.

A note on this clonotype: A read error is possible here, since a much larger clone lies one base away. The V and J genes are TRBV11-2 and TRBJ2-5; tentatively, D is TRBD2 (6 bases). Trimming took off 4 bases at V and 5 bases at J, with 20 bases between the two ends. CDR3 length equals 16 residues. The V gene's germline CDR1 is SGHAT and CDR2 FQNNGV. The CDR3 DNA sequence: TGTGCCAGCAGCTCATACCGGGAGCATACTGGGGAGACCCAGTACTTC. Its translation is CASSSYREHTGETQYF.

This clonotype was detected once. The germline gene is not matched at one end of the junction; a read error may be the cause. The genes are TRBV5-1 and TRBJ2-7; D might be TRBD1 (5 bases). Germline CDR1 and CDR2: SGHRS and YFSETQ. The CDR3 has 15 residues. The CDR3 reads CASCLAPDSSYEQYF. The CDR3 bases are TGCGCCAGCTGCTTGGCACCTGACAGCTCCTACGAGCAGTACTTC.

Ten or more counts support this clonotype. The V gene is TRBV28, the J gene TRBJ2-2, with 10 bases lining up with TRBD2. This CDR3 comprises 16 residues. Per germline, CDR1 MDHEN and CDR2 SYDVKM. V shed 4 bases and J 4 bases; nucleotides not matched to a gene: 6. CDR3 bases: TGTGCCAGCAGTTCCCCCAGGACTAGCGGCACCGGGGAGCTGTTTTTT. This sequence encodes CASSSPRTSGTGELFF.

This clonotype was recorded a few times. A single base separates this from a much larger clone, so it may be a read error. The chain couples TRBV6-6 to TRBJ2-7; 9 positions match TRBD2. The CDR3 loop spans 14 amino acids. The ends lost 4 bases at V and 7 bases at J; junction bases unmatched: 8. Germline V gene sequence: CDR1 MNHNY, CDR2 SVGAGI (reference sequence). CDR3 amino acids: CASSCAGGPGEQYF. The CDR3 nucleotides read TGTGCCAGCAGTTGCGCGGGAGGGCCGGGGGAGCAGTACTTC.

There are many counts of this clonotype. The chain joins TRBV4-1 to TRBJ2-7; a weak D match, TRBD1 (6 bases). V shed 3 bases and J shed 2 bases, with 11 bases lying between them. Germline lookup yields CDR1 MGHRA and CDR2 YSYEKL. The CDR3 is 14 amino acids. CDR3 nucleotide sequence: TGCGCCAGCAGCCACGGACAGTTTCCCTACGAGCAGTACTTC. Its protein product is CASSHGQFPYEQYF.

In regard to this clonotype: This may stem from a read error, because a much larger clone lies one nucleotide away. The gene calls are TRBV9 and TRBJ1-1, with a tentative D call TRBD1 (5 bases). The CDR3 extends over 13 amino acids. Germline V lookup: CDR1 SGDLS, CDR2 YYNGEE. CDR3 DNA sequence: TGTGCCAGCAGCGCTGGCGGAGGGACTGAAGCTCTCTTT. Its protein is CASSAGGGTEALF.

This clonotype was seen repeatedly, ten times or more. The J gene is TRBJ2-1, the V gene TRBV4-1; 14 bases align to TRBD2. Germline loops: CDR1 MGHRA, CDR2 YSYEKL. The J segment lost 9 bases and the V segment lost 4 bases, leaving 5 bases of the junction unmatched. The CDR3 length is 15 residues. The CDR3 DNA is TGCGCCAGCAGCCTGGGACTAGCGGGAGTTCCTGAGCAGTTCTTC. Translation: CASSLGLAGVPEQFF.

This chain links TRBV4-1 with TRBJ2-5, with D perhaps TRBD2 (6 bases). CDR3 length: 16 residues. Germline V gene lookup returns CDR1 MGHRA and CDR2 YSYEKL. The V end lost 0 bases, the J end lost 5 bases, and 16 bases lay between the germline ends. Written as DNA, the CDR3 is TGCGCCAGCAGCCAAGATATAGTAGCGGCCCAGGAGACCCAGTACTTC. Amino acids: CASSQDIVAAQETQYF.

This clonotype was detected a few times. The chain links TRBV28 to TRBJ1-5, with D possibly being TRBD1 (6 bases). V was cut by 3 bases and J by 5 bases, with 26 bases left in between. The CDR3 runs 19 residues. Germline V gene data show CDR1 as MDHEN and CDR2 as SYDVKM. For the CDR3, the DNA is TGTGCCAGCAGTTTTTTTGAGACGGGGGCCGACCTTAGTCATCAGCCCCAGCATTTT. It codes for CASSFFETGADLSHQPQHF.

This clonotype was picked up many times. The chain is built from TRBV29-1 and TRBJ2-3; 7 nucleotides match TRBD2. Germline CDR1 is SQVTM and CDR2 is ANQGSEA. The CDR3 length is 16 residues. After removal of 1 base from V and 2 bases from J, the junction contained 9 bases not matched to a gene. CDR3 region: CSVEGGSGLLTDTQYF. CDR3 DNA sequence: TGCAGCGTTGAAGGTGGCTCGGGACTACTCACAGATACGCAGTATTTT.

This clonotype was counted at least ten times. This sequence joins TRBV7-6 and TRBJ2-3; 8 bases agree with TRBD2. This CDR3 contains 18 residues. From germline, CDR1 is SGHVS and CDR2 FNYEAQ. V was pared by 1 base and J by 1 base, with 10 bases of the junction left unmatched. CDR3 amino acids: CASSLVAYLREGTDTQYF. CDR3 sequence (DNA): TGTGCCAGCAGCTTAGTCGCTTACTTGCGGGAGGGCACAGATACGCAGTATTTT.